This T cell receptor (beta chain) derives from a study of Ad26.COV2.S vaccination and SARS-CoV-2 variants. Here immunoSEQ multiplex PCR was the method, and the copy in TCRdb shows in-frame clones only, minus some. The sample consists of about 280,000 clones, approximately 87% of them appearing once. This clone was seen a handful of times. Trimming pared 3 bases from V and 2 bases from J, leaving 17 bases between. This CDR3 region has 18 residues. Germline loops: CDR1 LNHDA, CDR2 SQIVND (reference sequence). Specified treatment: over 15 received Ad26.COV2.S at low or high dose, single or two shots; roughly five received placebo; per-sample allocation not given. Sampling happened 63 days after the first vaccine or placebo injection.

The chain is built from TRBV19 and TRBJ1-6, with D possibly TRBD1 on 5 matching bases. Sequencing used peripheral blood, obtained in a trial of Ad26.COV2.S vaccine versus placebo. This TCR was sampled from a person aged 18-60 years who received the Ad26.COV2.S COVID-19 vaccine or a placebo. The CDR3 DNA reads as TGTGCCAGTAGTATCCCGCAGGGCGGTAGCACCTATAATTCACCCCTCCACTTT. Translated, it gives CASSIPQGGSTYNSPLHF.